This T cell receptor beta chain was documented in a study of blood T cell repertoires in COVID-19. Trimming left V 2 bases short and J 7 bases short, with 11 bases between. This CDR3 has 14 residues. Germline CDR1 is SGHAT and CDR2 is FQDESV (reference sequence). The table came from immunoSEQ multiplex PCR; TCRdb's copy has only in-frame clones and leaves some out. The sample holds some 150,000 clones; about 85% are singletons and the top ten take more than 5%. The V and J genes are TRBV11-1 and TRBJ1-4; TRBD1 might be the D (6 bases). The clonotype was recovered from a woman aged 35 to 49 who had recovered from COVID-19. The sequencing sample was made of PBMCs or T cells enriched from blood (not recorded which). CDR3 protein: CASSLWGQPEKLFF. The CDR3 region has the DNA TGTGCCAGCAGCTTATGGGGGCAGCCTGAAAAACTGTTTTTT. The whole variable domain, filled in from reference TRBV11-1 and TRBJ1-4, reads EAEVAQSPRYKITEKSQAVAFWCDPISGHATLYWYRQILGQGPELLVQFQDESVVDDSQLPKDRFSAERLKGVDSTLKIQPAELGDSAMYLCASSLWGQPEKLFFGSGTQLSVL.